This TCR beta chain is from a study of cytomegalovirus exposure and HLA in healthy donors. Study results and caveats: It was found in a later analysis that first-cohort TCR clusters tended to co-occur in the 95 to 150 validation repertoires.

On this clone itself: Its antigen is still unknown.

This CDR3 spans 15 amino acids. Deletions cut 5 bases from V and 5 bases from J, with 16 bases between. Germline CDR1 and CDR2: MRHNA and SNTAGT. Data came from immunoSEQ multiplex PCR; TCRdb stores just in-frame clones and leaves some out. This table has about 180,000 clones, about 89% appearing once. Sequenced: PBMCs. The receptor was isolated from a man aged 18-30 years in good health and CMV-seropositive. This chain uses TRBV6-4 with TRBJ2-1; a possible D gene is TRBD1 (7 bases). The CDR3 DNA follows: TGTGCCAGCAGTCCCCAGGGGGAGGTTAACAATGAGCAGTTCTTC. Protein sequence: CASSPQGEVNNEQFF.